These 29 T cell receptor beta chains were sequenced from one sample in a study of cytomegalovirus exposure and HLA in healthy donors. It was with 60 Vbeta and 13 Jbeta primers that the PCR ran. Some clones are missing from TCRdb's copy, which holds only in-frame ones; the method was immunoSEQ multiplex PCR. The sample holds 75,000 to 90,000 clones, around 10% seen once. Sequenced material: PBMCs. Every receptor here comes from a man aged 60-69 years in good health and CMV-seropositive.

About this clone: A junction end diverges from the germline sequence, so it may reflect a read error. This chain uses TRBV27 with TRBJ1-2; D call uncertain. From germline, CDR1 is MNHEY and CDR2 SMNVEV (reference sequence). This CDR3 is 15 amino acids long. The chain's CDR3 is CASSLTPTVSYDYTF. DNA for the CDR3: TGTGCCAGCAGCCTAACCCCCACAGTTTCCTATGACTACACCTTC.

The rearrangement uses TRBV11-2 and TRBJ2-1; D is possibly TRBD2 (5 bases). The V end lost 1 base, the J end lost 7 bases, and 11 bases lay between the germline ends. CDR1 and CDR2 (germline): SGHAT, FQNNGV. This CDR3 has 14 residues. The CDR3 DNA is TGTGCCAGCAGCTTAGTGGGGAGCGAAAATGAGCAGTTCTTC. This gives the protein CASSLVGSENEQFF.

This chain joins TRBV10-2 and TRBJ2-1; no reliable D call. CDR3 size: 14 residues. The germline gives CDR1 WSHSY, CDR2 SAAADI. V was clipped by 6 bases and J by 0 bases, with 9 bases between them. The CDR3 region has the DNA TGCGCCAGCAGGATTAAACTCTCCTACAATGAGCAGTTCTTC. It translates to CASRIKLSYNEQFF.

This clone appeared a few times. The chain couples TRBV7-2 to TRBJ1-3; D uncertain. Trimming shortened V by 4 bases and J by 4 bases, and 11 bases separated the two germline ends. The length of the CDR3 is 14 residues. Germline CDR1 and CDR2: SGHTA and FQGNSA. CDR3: CASSYGPRGNTIYF. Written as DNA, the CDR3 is TGTGCCAGCAGCTACGGCCCTAGAGGAAACACCATATATTTT.

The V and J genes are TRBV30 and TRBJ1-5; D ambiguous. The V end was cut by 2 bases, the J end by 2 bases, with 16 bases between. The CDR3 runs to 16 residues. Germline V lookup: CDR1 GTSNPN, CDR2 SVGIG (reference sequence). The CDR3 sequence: CAWSQTDVIGNQPQHF. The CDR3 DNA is TGTGCCTGGAGTCAGACTGACGTTATCGGCAATCAGCCCCAGCATTTT.

DNA for the CDR3: TGTGCCAGCAGTCGGCGGATTACAGATACGCAGTATTTT. Translated: CASSRRITDTQYF. This sequence joins TRBV14 and TRBJ2-3; D gene ambiguous. Trimming took 6 bases from V and 3 from J, leaving 10 bases between them. Per germline, CDR1 SGHDN and CDR2 FVKESK. This CDR3 has 13 residues.

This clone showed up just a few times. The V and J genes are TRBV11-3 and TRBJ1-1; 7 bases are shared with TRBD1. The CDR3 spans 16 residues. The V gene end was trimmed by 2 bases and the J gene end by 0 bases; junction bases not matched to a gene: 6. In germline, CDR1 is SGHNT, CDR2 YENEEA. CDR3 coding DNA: TGTGCCAGCAGCTTACGCTGGACAGGCGTGAACACTGAAGCTTTCTTT. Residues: CASSLRWTGVNTEAFF. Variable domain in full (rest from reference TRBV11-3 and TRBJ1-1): EAGVVQSPRYKIIEKKQPVAFWCNPISGHNTLYWYLQNLGQGPELLIRYENEEAVDDSQLPKDRFSAERLKGVDSTLKIQPAELGDSAVYLCASSLRWTGVNTEAFFGQGTRLTVV.

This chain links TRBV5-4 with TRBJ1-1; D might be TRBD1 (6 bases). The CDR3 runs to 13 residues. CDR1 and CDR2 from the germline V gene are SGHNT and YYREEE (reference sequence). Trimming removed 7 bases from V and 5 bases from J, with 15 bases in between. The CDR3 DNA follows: TGTGCCAGCGGTTACAGGGATAGGACTGAAGCTTTCTTT. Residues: CASGYRDRTEAFF.

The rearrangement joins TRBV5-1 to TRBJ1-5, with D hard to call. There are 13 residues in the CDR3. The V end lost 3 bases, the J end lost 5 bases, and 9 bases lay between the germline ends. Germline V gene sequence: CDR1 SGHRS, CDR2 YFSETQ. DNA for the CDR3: TGCGCCAGCAGCTCAGTACCTTATCAGCCCCAGCATTTT. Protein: CASSSVPYQPQHF.

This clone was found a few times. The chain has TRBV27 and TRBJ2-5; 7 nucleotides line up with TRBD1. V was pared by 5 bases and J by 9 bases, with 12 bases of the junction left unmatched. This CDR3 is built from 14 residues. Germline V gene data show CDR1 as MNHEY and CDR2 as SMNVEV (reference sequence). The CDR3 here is CASSADRTTSPQYF. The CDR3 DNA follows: TGTGCCAGCAGTGCGGACAGGACAACGTCCCCCCAGTACTTC.

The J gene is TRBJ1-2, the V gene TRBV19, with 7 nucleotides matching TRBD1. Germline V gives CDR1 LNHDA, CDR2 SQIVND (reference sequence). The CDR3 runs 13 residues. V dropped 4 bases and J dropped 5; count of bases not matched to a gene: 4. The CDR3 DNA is TGTGCCAGTAGTACCGACAGGGAGTATGGCTACACCTTC. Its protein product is CASSTDREYGYTF.

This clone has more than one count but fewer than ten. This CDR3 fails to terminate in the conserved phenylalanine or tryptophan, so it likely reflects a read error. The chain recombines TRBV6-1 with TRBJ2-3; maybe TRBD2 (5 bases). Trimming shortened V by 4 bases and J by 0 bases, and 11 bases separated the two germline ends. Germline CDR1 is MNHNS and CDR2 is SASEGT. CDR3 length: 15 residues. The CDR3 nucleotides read TGTGCCAGCAGTGCTCCGGGATTTAGCACAGATACGCAGTATCTT. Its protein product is CASSAPGFSTDTQYL.

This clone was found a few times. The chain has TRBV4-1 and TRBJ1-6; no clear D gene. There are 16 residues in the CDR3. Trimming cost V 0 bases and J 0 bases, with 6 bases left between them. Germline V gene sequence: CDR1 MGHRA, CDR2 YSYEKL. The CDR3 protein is CASSQDLSSYNSPLHF. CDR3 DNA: TGCGCCAGCAGCCAAGATCTAAGCTCCTATAATTCACCCCTCCACTTT.

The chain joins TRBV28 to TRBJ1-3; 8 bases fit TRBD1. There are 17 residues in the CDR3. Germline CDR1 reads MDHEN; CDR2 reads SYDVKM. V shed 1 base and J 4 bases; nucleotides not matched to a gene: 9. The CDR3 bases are TGTGCCAGCAGTTTATCAACCCAGGGGGCTGGGGGAAACACCATATATTTT. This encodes CASSLSTQGAGGNTIYF.

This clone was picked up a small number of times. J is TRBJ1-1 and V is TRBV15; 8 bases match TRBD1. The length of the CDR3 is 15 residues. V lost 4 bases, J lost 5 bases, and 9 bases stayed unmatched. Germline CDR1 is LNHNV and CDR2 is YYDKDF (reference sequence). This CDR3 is CATSTGTGIETEAFF. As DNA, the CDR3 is TGTGCCACCAGCACAGGGACAGGTATAGAGACTGAAGCTTTCTTT.

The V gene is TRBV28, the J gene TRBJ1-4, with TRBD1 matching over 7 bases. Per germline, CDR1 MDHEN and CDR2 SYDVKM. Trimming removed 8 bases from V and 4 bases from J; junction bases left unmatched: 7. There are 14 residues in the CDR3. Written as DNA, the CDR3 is TGTGCCAGCGGGTCGACAGGGAATAATGAAAAACTGTTTTTT. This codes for CASGSTGNNEKLFF.

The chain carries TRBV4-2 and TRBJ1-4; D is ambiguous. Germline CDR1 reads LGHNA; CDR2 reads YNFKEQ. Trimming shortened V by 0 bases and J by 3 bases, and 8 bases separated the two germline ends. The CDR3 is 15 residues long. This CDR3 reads CASSQEEGSNEKLFF. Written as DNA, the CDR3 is TGTGCCAGCAGCCAAGAAGAGGGATCTAATGAAAAACTGTTTTTT.

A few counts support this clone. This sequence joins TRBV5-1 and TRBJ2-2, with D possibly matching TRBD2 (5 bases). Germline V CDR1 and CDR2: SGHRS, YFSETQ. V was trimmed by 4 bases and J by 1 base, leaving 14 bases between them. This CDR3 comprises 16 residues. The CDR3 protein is CASSGRTSRNTGELFF. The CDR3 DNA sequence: TGCGCCAGCAGCGGTCGGACTTCCCGGAACACCGGGGAGCTGTTTTTT.

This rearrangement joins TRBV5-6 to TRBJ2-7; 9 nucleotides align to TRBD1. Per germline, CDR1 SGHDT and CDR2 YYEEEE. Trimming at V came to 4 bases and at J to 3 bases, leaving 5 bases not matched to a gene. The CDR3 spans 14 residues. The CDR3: CASSPGTGNYEQYF. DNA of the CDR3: TGTGCCAGCAGCCCCGGGACAGGGAACTACGAGCAGTACTTC. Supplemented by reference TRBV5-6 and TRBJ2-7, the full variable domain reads DAGVTQSPTHLIKTRGQQVTLRCSPKSGHDTVSWYQQALGQGPQFIFQYYEEEERQRGNFPDRFSGHQFPNYSSELNVNALLLGDSALYLCASSPGTGNYEQYFGPGTRLTVT.

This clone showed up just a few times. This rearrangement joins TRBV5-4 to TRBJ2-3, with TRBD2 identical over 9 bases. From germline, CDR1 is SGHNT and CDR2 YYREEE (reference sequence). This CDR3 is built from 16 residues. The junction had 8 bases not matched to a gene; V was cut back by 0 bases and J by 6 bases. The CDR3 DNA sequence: TGTGCCAGCAGCTTGGGACCTAGCGGGGAGCCGGATACGCAGTATTTT. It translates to CASSLGPSGEPDTQYF.

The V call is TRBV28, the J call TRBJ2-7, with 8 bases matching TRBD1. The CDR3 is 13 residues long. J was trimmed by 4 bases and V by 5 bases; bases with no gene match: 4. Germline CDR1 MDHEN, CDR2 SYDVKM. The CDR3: CASSPGTGYEQYV. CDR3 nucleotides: TGTGCCAGCAGTCCCGGGACAGGTTACGAGCAGTACGTC.

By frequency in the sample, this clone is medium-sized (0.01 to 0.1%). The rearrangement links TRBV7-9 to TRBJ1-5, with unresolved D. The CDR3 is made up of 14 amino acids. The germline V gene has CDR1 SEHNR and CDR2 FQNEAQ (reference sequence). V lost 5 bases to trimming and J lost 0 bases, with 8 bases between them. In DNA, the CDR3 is TGTGCCAGCAGCGGGCCATATAGCAATCAGCCCCAGCATTTT. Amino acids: CASSGPYSNQPQHF.

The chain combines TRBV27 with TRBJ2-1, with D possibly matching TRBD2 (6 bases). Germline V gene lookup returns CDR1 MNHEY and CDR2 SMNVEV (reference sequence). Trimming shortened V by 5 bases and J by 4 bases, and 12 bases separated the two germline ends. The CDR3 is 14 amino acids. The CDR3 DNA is TGTGCCAGCAGTGCTGGGACTTCTTACAATGAGCAGTTCTTC. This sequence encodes CASSAGTSYNEQFF.

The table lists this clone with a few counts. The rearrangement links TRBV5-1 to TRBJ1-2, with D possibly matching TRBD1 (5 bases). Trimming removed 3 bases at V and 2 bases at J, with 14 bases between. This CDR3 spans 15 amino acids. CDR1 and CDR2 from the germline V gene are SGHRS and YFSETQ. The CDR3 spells CASSSAEAGNYGYTF. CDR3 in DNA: TGCGCCAGCAGCTCGGCCGAGGCAGGGAACTATGGCTACACCTTC.

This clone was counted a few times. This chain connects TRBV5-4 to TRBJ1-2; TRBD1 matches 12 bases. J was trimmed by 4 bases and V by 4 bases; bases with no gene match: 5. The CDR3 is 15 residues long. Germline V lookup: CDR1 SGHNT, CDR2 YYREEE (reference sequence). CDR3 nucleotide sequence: TGTGCCAGCAGCGGGGGGGGACAGGGGGCCTATGGCTACACCTTC. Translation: CASSGGGQGAYGYTF. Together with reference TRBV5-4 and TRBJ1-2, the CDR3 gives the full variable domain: ETGVTQSPTHLIKTRGQQVTLRCSSQSGHNTVSWYQQALGQGPQFIFQYYREEENGRGNFPPRFSGLQFPNYSSELNVNALELDDSALYLCASSGGGQGAYGYTFGSGTRLTVV.

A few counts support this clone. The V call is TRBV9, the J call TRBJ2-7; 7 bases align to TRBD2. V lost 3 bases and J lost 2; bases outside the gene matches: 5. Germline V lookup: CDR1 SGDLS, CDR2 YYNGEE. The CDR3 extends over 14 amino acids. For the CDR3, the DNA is TGTGCCAGCAGCGGACTAGCAGAGACCTACGAGCAGTACTTC. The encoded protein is CASSGLAETYEQYF.

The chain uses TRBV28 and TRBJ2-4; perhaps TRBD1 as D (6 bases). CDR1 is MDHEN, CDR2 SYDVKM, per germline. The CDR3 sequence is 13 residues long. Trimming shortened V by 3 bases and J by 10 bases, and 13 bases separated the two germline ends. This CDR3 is CASSFGQRGIQYF. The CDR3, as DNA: TGTGCCAGCAGTTTTGGACAGCGAGGAATTCAGTACTTC. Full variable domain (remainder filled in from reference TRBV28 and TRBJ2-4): DVKVTQSSRYLVKRTGEKVFLECVQDMDHENMFWYRQDPGLGLRLIYFSYDVKMKEKGDIPEGYSVSREKKERFSLILESASTNQTSMYLCASSFGQRGIQYFGAGTRLSVL.

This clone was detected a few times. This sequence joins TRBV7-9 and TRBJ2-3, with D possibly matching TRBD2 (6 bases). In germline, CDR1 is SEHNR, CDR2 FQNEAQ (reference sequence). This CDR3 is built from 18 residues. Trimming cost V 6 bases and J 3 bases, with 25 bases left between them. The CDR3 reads CASSHAAGLGSATDTQYF. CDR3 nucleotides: TGTGCCAGCAGTCACGCGGCGGGATTGGGATCGGCGACAGATACGCAGTATTTT.

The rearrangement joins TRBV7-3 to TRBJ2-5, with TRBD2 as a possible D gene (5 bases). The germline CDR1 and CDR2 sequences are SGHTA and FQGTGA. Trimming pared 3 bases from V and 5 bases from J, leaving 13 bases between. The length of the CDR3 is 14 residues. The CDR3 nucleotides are TGTGCCAGCAGCTTTTTCGGGGTCGGCGAGACCCAGTACTTC. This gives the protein CASSFFGVGETQYF.